This T cell receptor (beta chain) stems from a study of cytomegalovirus exposure and HLA in healthy donors. Study-level results: A later analysis found most CMV-associated TCR beta chains apparently HLA-restricted. Across donors, most TCRs were seen rarely, yet some public ones were widespread. Most TCR beta V segments were productive about 90% or about 30% of the time in an earlier analysis. In terms of immune exposure information, only CMV serostatus was available.

This CDR3 has 18 amino acids. The V end lost 7 bases, the J end lost 1 base, and 24 bases lay between the germline ends. CDR1 and CDR2 from the germline V gene are SGHVS and FQNEAQ. Primers for the PCR totalled 60 Vbeta and 13 Jbeta. Sequencing was performed with immunoSEQ multiplex PCR; in TCRdb, only in-frame clones are kept and a portion is missing. Among roughly 240,000 clones listed, about four fifths were seen once. Of note for this clone: Its antigen remains unknown.

This chain connects TRBV7-8 to TRBJ2-3; TRBD2 might be the D (6 bases). The receptor's source is a woman aged 40 to 50 in good health and CMV-seropositive. The sequenced sample was PBMCs. The CDR3 DNA reads TGTGCCAGCAACCTAAGACGGGTGGGGGGATCAGGCACAGATACGCAGTATTTT. As protein: CASNLRRVGGSGTDTQYF.